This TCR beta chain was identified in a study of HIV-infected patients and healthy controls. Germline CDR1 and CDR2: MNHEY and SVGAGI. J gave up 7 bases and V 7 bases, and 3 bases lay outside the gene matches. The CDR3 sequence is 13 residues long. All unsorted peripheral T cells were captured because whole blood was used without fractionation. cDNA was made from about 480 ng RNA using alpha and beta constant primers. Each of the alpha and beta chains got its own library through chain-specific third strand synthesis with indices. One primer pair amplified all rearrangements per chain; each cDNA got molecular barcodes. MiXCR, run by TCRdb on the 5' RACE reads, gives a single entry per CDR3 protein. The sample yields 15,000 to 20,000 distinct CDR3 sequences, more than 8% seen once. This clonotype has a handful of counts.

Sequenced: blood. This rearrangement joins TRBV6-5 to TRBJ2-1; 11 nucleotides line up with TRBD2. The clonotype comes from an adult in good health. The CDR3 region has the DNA TGTGCCAGCACCCCTAGCGGGGGGAATGAGCAGTTCTTC. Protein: CASTPSGGNEQFF.